A single sample is the source of the 12 T cell receptor beta chains below, sequenced in a study of cytomegalovirus exposure and HLA in healthy donors (dated by TCRdb to 2017 to 2019). Receptor libraries were prepared by the immunoSEQ multiplex PCR assay. For the multiplex PCR, a mixture combining 60 forward primers for TCR Vbeta segments and 13 reverse primers for TCR Jbeta segments was used. The clones in this table, taken by TCRdb from immuneACCESS, are in-frame only. Not every clone is retained; where verified, under half of the shortfall comes from an unresolved V gene, and the cause of the rest is unknown. For this sample there are 150,000 to 180,000 clones; 70% to 80% appear just once. The ten largest clones take up roughly 13% of the sample. Sequencing used PBMCs. These TCRs come from a man aged 25 to 40 in good health and CMV-seropositive.

This sequence joins TRBV5-1 and TRBJ2-5; TRBD1 agrees at 9 bases. The J call may not be correct, given that the DNA end is closer to TRBJ2-7. Germline-derived CDR1 and CDR2 are SGHRS and YFSETQ. The length of the CDR3 is 15 residues. The DNA of the CDR3 is TGCGCCAGCAGCGTGACCGGGACAGGGTCTGACGAGCAGTACTTC. It encodes CASSVTGTGSDEQYF.

The chain combines TRBV5-5 with TRBJ2-5; weak D call: TRBD1 (6 bases). Germline-derived CDR1 and CDR2 are SGHKS and YYEKEE (reference sequence). There are 14 residues in the CDR3. The V end was cut by 2 bases, the J end by 1 base, with 9 bases between. CDR3 nucleotide sequence: TGTGCCAGCAGCTTCGGACAGATCCAAGAGACCCAGTACTTC. Translating gives CASSFGQIQETQYF. Filled out from reference TRBV5-5 and TRBJ2-5, the complete variable domain reads DAGVTQSPTHLIKTRGQQVTLRCSPISGHKSVSWYQQVLGQGPQFIFQYYEKEERGRGNFPDRFSARQFPNYSSELNVNALLLGDSALYLCASSFGQIQETQYFGPGTRLLVL.

A few counts support this clone. The rearrangement joins TRBV5-4 to TRBJ2-7; D is unresolved. Trimming stripped 0 bases from V and 3 bases from J, with 7 bases between. The CDR3 covers 13 residues. Looked up from germline, CDR1 is SGHNT and CDR2 is YYREEE (reference sequence). Written as DNA, the CDR3 is TGTGCCAGCAGCTTGGGGTCAGGCTACGAGCAGTACTTC. Its translation is CASSLGSGYEQYF.

The CDR3 nucleotides read TGCAGCGTTCAAATGCAGGGTCGGTACGAGCAGTACTTC. Its protein product is CSVQMQGRYEQYF. V usage is TRBV29-1 and J usage is TRBJ2-7; D perhaps matches TRBD1 (5 bases). From germline, CDR1 is SQVTM and CDR2 ANQGSEA. Trimming cost V 5 bases and J 4 bases, with 15 bases left between them. The CDR3 runs to 13 residues.

The gene calls are TRBV19 and TRBJ2-6; D is perhaps TRBD1 (6 bases). The CDR3 contains 15 residues. The ends were cut back, 6 bases at V and 1 base at J, with 10 bases in the middle. Germline lookup yields CDR1 LNHDA and CDR2 SQIVND (reference sequence). The CDR3 sequence is CASRSRGSGANVLTF. In DNA form, the CDR3 reads TGTGCCAGTAGAAGCAGGGGTTCTGGGGCCAACGTCCTGACTTTC.

This rearrangement joins TRBV6-1 to TRBJ1-2, with D unclear. CDR3 size: 11 residues. The ends were cut back, 1 base at V and 7 bases at J, with 4 bases in the middle. Germline-derived CDR1 and CDR2 are MNHNS and SASEGT. CDR3 nucleotides: TGTGCCAGCAGTGAAGGTCGTGGCTACACCTTC. It is translated as CASSEGRGYTF.

The chain's CDR3 is CASSPSSGLADLSYNEQFF. DNA for the CDR3: TGCGCCAGCAGCCCTTCCTCAGGGCTAGCGGACCTCTCCTACAATGAGCAGTTCTTC. This rearrangement joins TRBV4-1 to TRBJ2-1; TRBD2 matches at 7 bases. The length of the CDR3 is 19 residues. With 4 bases clipped from V and 0 bases from J, the junction kept 15 bases outside the gene matches. CDR1 MGHRA and CDR2 YSYEKL come from the germline V gene.

This clone appeared a single time. The chain recombines TRBV7-3 with TRBJ2-5, with 7 bases lining up with TRBD1. CDR3 length equals 14 residues. The V gene's germline CDR1 is SGHTA and CDR2 FQGTGA. V lost 5 bases to trimming and J lost 5 bases; unmatched junction nucleotides: 8. The CDR3 sequence is CASSQNRGYETQYF. The CDR3 nucleotides are TGTGCCAGCAGCCAGAACAGGGGTTATGAGACCCAGTACTTC.

This chain connects TRBV5-4 to TRBJ1-1, with TRBD1 identical over 8 bases. Germline assignment: CDR1 SGHNT and CDR2 YYREEE (reference sequence). Trimming removed 4 bases from V and 0 bases from J; junction bases left unmatched: 11. This CDR3 spans 17 amino acids. Here the CDR3 reads CASSKGAGGGMNTEAFF. CDR3 in DNA: TGTGCCAGCAGCAAGGGGGCAGGGGGCGGGATGAACACTGAAGCTTTCTTT.

V and J are TRBV9 and TRBJ2-1; TRBD1 matches 8 bases. Unmatched junction bases numbered 6, after V lost 4 bases and J lost 0 bases. The CDR3 runs 16 residues. Germline CDR1 and CDR2: SGDLS and YYNGEE. This CDR3 reads CASSPWGQDSYNEQFF. The CDR3 bases are TGTGCCAGCAGCCCATGGGGACAGGACTCCTACAATGAGCAGTTCTTC. The entire variable domain, with the rest obtained from reference TRBV9 and TRBJ2-1, is as follows: DSGVTQTPKHLITATGQRVTLRCSPRSGDLSVYWYQQSLDQGLQFLIQYYNGEERAKGNILERFSAQQFPDLHSELNLSSLELGDSALYFCASSPWGQDSYNEQFFGPGTRLTVL.

The chain combines TRBV27 with TRBJ2-5; a possible D gene is TRBD1 (6 bases). Per the germline V gene, CDR1 is MNHEY and CDR2 is SMNVEV (reference sequence). V lost 2 bases and J 5 bases, leaving 18 bases between the germline ends. CDR3 size: 16 residues. This chain's CDR3 is CASSLLPPGHRETQYF. The CDR3 DNA follows: TGTGCCAGCAGTTTACTTCCTCCGGGACACAGGGAGACCCAGTACTTC.

The chain combines TRBV5-4 with TRBJ2-4; tentatively, D is TRBD2 (6 bases). The CDR3 runs to 13 residues. Looked up from germline, CDR1 is SGHNT and CDR2 is YYREEE (reference sequence). Trimming pared 4 bases from V and 8 bases from J, leaving 13 bases between. In DNA form, the CDR3 reads TGTGCCAGCAGCAGGGACTCGGCGGACATTCAGTACTTC. Amino acid sequence: CASSRDSADIQYF.